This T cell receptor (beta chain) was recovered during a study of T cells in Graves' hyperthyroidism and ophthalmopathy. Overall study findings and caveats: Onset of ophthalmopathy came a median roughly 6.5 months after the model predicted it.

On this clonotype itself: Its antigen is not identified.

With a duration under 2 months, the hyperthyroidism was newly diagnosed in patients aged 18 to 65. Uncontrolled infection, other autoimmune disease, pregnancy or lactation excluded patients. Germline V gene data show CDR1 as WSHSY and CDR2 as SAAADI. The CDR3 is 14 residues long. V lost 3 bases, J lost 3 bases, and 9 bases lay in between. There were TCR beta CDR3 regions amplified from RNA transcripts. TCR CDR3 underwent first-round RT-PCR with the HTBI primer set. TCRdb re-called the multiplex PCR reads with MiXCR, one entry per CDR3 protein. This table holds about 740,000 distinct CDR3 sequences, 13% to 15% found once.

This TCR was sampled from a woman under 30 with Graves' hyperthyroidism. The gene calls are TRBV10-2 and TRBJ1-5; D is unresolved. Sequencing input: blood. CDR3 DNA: TGCGCCAGCAGTGAAGGGCCCACCAATCAGCCCCAGCATTTT. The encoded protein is CASSEGPTNQPQHF.